The clone carrying this T cell receptor beta chain was seen more than once but under ten times. Looked up from germline, CDR1 is ENHRY and CDR2 is SYGVKD. This CDR3 comprises 12 residues. Trimming pared 8 bases from V and 10 bases from J, leaving 12 bases between. This specimen belongs to a study of identical twins. TCRdb re-called the 5' RACE reads through MiXCR, storing one row per CDR3 protein. This sample has roughly 540,000 distinct CDR3 sequences, with roughly a fifth found just once. These data were also filed under a second study, of T cells expressing NK-cell markers. That paper states: The authors derived TCR beta repertoires from sorted CD3+CD56+NKG2C+, CD3+CD56+NKG2C- and CD3+CD56-NKG2C+ T cells. The authors sequenced eight donors, of whom seven were HCMV-seropositive and one was seronegative. The leading position in the CD3+CD56-NKG2C+ fraction of a handful of donors also went to these clonotypes.

Sequencing used CD4+ T cells sorted from blood. The sequence derives from a woman between 18 and 29 years old in good health. This chain connects TRBV10-3 to TRBJ1-6; the D gene is possibly TRBD1 (6 bases). For the CDR3, the DNA is TGTGCCATCGGGGGCTTTGGGTCACCCCTCCACTTT. Its translation: CAIGGFGSPLHF.